Described below is a single TCR beta chain sequence and its context. Its antigen remains unidentified. V lost 4 bases to trimming and J lost 4 bases; unmatched junction nucleotides: 10. This CDR3 comprises 16 residues. Looked up from germline, CDR1 is SGHRS and CDR2 is YFSETQ. 60 Vbeta and 13 Jbeta primers were used in PCR. Sequencing used immunoSEQ multiplex PCR; TCRdb keeps in-frame clones, though not all of them. The table lists some 190,000 clones, 65% to 85% of them singletons. This sample is drawn from a study of cytomegalovirus exposure and HLA in healthy donors. Study-wide background: Among the approximately 400 genotyped donors, around 81% were placed in the Caucasian-associated ancestry cluster. Study-wide results and caveats: A missense variant in DCLRE1C was later tied to TCR beta V- and J-gene trimming. The study flagged some 170 TCR beta chains as cytomegalovirus-associated. Among TCR sequences, most were rare, though some public TCRs appeared in many donors.

Source material: PBMCs. The chain recombines TRBV5-1 with TRBJ1-1, with 10 bases fitting TRBD1. This TCR came from a woman aged 18-29 years in good health and CMV-seronegative. In nucleotides, the CDR3 is TGCGCCAGCAGCACTAGACAGGGGGCTGAGGGCACTGAAGCTTTCTTT. Translation: CASSTRQGAEGTEAFF.